A selection of T cell receptor beta chains follows, all from one sample in a study of Ad26.COV2.S vaccination and SARS-CoV-2 variants. Sequenced by immunoSEQ multiplex PCR; TCRdb stores in-frame clones only, minus some. The sample records about half a million clones, 89% being singletons. Sequenced here: peripheral blood, sampled in a trial of Ad26.COV2.S vaccine versus placebo. These receptors all come from a person between 18 and 65 years old who received the Ad26.COV2.S COVID-19 vaccine or a placebo. Both conserved end residues are part of each CDR3.

>TRBV11-3|TRBJ2-7
CASSFGGGYEQYF
>TRBV4-3|TRBJ1-2
CASSQEWGRDGYTF
>TRBV7-2|TRBJ1-2
CASSLDSGNYGYTF
>TRBV5-1|TRBJ2-7
CASSIGPPYEQYF
>TRBV28|TRBJ1-2
CASSFVGSDGYTF
>TRBV7-9|TRBJ2-1
CASSLAVGLAGNEQFF
>TRBV2|TRBJ1-6
CASISSYNSPLHF
>TRBV27|TRBJ2-1
CASNKERDGYNEQFF
>TRBV27|TRBJ1-5
CASNPGTGGNQPQHF
>TRBV5-1|TRBJ1-3
CASSFFPGPSGNTIYF
>TRBV7-8|TRBJ1-2
CASRQGQGYGYTF
>TRBV4-2|TRBJ2-7
CASSQDVSGLSYEQYF
>TRBV27|TRBJ1-1
CASSFTQGLGAFF
>TRBV12-5|TRBJ1-2
CASGSDRSYGYTF
>TRBV18|TRBJ2-5
CASSRGTSGSQETQYF
>TRBV29-1|TRBJ2-3
CSGWTGRDTDTQYF
>TRBV7-9|TRBJ2-6
CASSSLRRQTGANVLTF
>TRBV9|TRBJ1-2
CASSDRRGDANYGYTF
>TRBV5-1|TRBJ2-7
CASSSELSSYEQYF
>TRBV12-3/TRBV12-4|TRBJ2-5
CASSLVTETQYF
>TRBV15|TRBJ2-7
CATSTRTNSYEQYF
>TRBV19|TRBJ2-6
CASEGQGTSGANVLTF
>TRBV5-1|TRBJ2-7
CASSSRGLGAYEQYF